These T cell receptor beta chains were read from a single sample in a study of beta chain features in type 1 diabetes. Measured with immunoSEQ multiplex PCR; TCRdb has only the in-frame clones, and not every one. The data hold approximately 140,000 clones, with less than 10% observed a single time. Material: central memory CD4+ T cells from blood. The receptor source for this set is a woman aged 40 to 49 in good health. Both conserved end residues are part of each CDR3. Fields, in order: J gene, clone size, D gene, V gene, CDR3 DNA, CDR3 protein. D genes are given only for firm matches. Clone size is stated in some rows and not others, as once, few, many or a class when expanded.

TRBJ2-1 | . | . | TRBV20-1 | TGCAGTTCCTGGCGGCTCAATGAGCAGTTCTTC | CSSWRLNEQFF
TRBJ2-3 | few | . | TRBV12-5 | TGTGCTAGTGGTTTGCCGGAAAGCGGCGATACGCAGTATTTT | CASGLPESGDTQYF
TRBJ1-5 | . | TRBD1 | TRBV2 | TGTGCCAGCAGTATACAGGGGGATCAGCCCCAGCATTTT | CASSIQGDQPQHF
TRBJ2-3 | . | TRBD1 | TRBV5-8 | TGTGCCAGCAGCCGGGACAGGGCTACAGATACGCAGTATTTT | CASSRDRATDTQYF
TRBJ2-5 | few | . | TRBV6-6 | TGTGCCAGCACCCCCCGGACTGTCCAAGAGACCCAGTACTTC | CASTPRTVQETQYF
TRBJ1-5 | few | . | TRBV4-3 | TGCGCCAGCAGCCAAGATCGGGGGGGACCTTATCAGCCCCAGCATTTT | CASSQDRGGPYQPQHF
TRBJ1-1 | . | . | TRBV5-5 | TGTGCCAGCAGCTTGGTGGGAAGGGGATGGGGCACTGAAGCTTTCTTT | CASSLVGRGWGTEAFF
TRBJ1-2 | . | TRBD1 | TRBV9 | TGTGCCAGCAGTTTGGGGACAGGGAAGGATGGCTACACCTTC | CASSLGTGKDGYTF
TRBJ2-3 | . | TRBD1 | TRBV6-6 | TGTGCCAGCAGTTACCGGGACAGGTCGGGCCCAGATACGCAGTATTTT | CASSYRDRSGPDTQYF
TRBJ2-2 | few | . | TRBV27 | TGTGCCAGCAGACAGACTAGTTCCGGGGGGCTGTTTTTT | CASRQTSSGGLFF